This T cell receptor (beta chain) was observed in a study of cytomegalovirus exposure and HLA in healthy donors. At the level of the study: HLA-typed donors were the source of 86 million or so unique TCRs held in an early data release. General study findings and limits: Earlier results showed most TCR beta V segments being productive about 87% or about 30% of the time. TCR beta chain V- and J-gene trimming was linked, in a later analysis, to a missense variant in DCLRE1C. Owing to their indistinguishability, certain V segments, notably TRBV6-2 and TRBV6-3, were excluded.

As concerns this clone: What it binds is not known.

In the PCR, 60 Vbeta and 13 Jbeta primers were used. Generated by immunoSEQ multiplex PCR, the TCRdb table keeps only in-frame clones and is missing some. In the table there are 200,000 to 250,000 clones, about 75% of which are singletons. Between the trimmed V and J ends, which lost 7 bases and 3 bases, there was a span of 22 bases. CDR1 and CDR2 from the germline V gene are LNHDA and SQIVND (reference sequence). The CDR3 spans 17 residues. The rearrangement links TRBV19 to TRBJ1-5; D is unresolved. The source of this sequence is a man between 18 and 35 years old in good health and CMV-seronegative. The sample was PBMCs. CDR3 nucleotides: TGTGCCAGTACTCCCCTTCGGGGAGGTGGGCCCAATCAGCCCCAGCATTTT. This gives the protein CASTPLRGGGPNQPQHF. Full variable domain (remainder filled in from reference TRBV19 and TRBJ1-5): DGGITQSPKYLFRKEGQNVTLSCEQNLNHDAMYWYRQDPGQGLRLIYYSQIVNDFQKGDIAEGYSVSREKKESFPLTVTSAQKNPTAFYLCASTPLRGGGPNQPQHFGDGTRLSIL.